Listed below are T cell receptor beta chains from one sample, sequenced in a study of blood T cell repertoires in COVID-19. TCRdb's table, derived via immunoSEQ multiplex PCR, lists solely in-frame clones and lacks some. The sample includes about 130,000 clones, around 73% seen only once; the top ten take roughly 5.6%. Sample: PBMCs or T cells enriched from blood (not recorded which). The receptor source for this set is a woman aged 50 to 60 who had recovered from COVID-19. Both conserved end residues are part of each CDR3. Each record gives: CDR3 protein, V gene.

CDR3: CASSFGGGEGGYTF; V: TRBV7-9
CDR3: CASSERFRQGGNEQFF; V: TRBV6-1
CDR3: CASSLRRRKAFF; V: TRBV5-1
CDR3: CASSVQRSTEAFF; V: TRBV27
CDR3: CASSSPYSSTIYF; V: TRBV5-8
CDR3: CAISEGQVYSNQPQHF; V: TRBV10-3
CDR3: CASSAGPPGDQPQHF; V: TRBV5-1
CDR3: CASSRDRWDGYGYTF; V: TRBV5-1
CDR3: CASNIPGTSVREQFF; V: TRBV10-2
CDR3: CASSSRYAGLGETQYF; V: TRBV6-5
CDR3: CASTLHSGNTIYF; V: TRBV2
CDR3: CASSVDGVVGYRDGTQYF; V: TRBV9
CDR3: CASSWGPGGELFF; V: TRBV6-5
CDR3: CASSLDRGGKLFF; V: TRBV7-9
CDR3: CASSTDSHNQPQHF; V: TRBV7-9